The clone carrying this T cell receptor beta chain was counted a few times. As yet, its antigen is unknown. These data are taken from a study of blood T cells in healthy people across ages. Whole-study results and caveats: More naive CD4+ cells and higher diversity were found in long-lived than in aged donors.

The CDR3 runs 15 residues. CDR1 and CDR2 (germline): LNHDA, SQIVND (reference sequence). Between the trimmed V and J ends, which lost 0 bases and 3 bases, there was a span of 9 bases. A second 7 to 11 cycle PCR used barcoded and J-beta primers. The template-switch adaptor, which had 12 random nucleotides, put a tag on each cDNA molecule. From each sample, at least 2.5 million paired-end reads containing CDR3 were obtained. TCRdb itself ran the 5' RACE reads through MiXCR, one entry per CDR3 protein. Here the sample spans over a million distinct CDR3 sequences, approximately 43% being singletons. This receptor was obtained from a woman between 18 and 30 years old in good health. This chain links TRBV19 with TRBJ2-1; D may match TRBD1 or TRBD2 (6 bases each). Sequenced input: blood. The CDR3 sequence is CASSIEGGFYNEQFF. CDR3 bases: TGTGCCAGTAGTATAGAGGGGGGCTTCTACAATGAGCAGTTCTTC.